This TCR beta chain was sequenced for a study of cytomegalovirus exposure and HLA in healthy donors (dated by TCRdb to the late 2010s). About the study as a whole: According to an earlier analysis of around 600 of the donors, 150 million to 200 million T cells yielded over 90 million unique TCR beta sequences and around 280 Gb of sequence data. Roughly 300 gigabases of sequencing data and around 87 million unique TCR sequences were included in an early release covering over 600 HLA-typed donors. The genetic ancestry cluster associated with self-reported Caucasian donors included 81% of the approximately 410 genotyped donors. The study aimed to test whether cataloging public T cell receptors could reveal signatures of past pathogen exposure. Using immunosequencing, the study profiled T cell repertoires from roughly 650 subjects and related those repertoires to cytomegalovirus serostatus. Along with the approximately 650-subject first cohort, a separate validation cohort of around 110 different subjects was used. To predict cytomegalovirus infection status, the study brought together high-throughput TCR immunosequencing, statistical association of individual TCRs with disease status, and machine learning. A later analysis re-analyzed previously published TCR beta repertoires from 600 to 850 donors and added high-resolution HLA genotyping to study TCR occurrence patterns. In the later analysis, no new phenotypic data were used to find candidate immune exposures; instead, reliance was placed on TCR beta sequences and their occurrence across donors. An earlier analysis of fewer than 700 of the donors applied high-throughput TCR beta sequencing to assess whether each TCR beta V gene segment acted as functional or pseudogenic. Alongside the repertoire data, information on donor age, sex, ethnicity and CMV serostatus was compiled. A later genetic analysis took genome-wide SNP genotypes for about 55% of the roughly 670 donors and used that subset as a discovery cohort. Every repertoire in the discovery cohort had been generated on one and the same sequencing platform. Both class I and class II loci were covered by HLA typing, at four-digit resolution. Typing coverage varied by locus: about 629-630 donors for A, B, C, DRB1 and DQB1; roughly 500 for DQA1; about 590 for DPA1; under 490 for DPB1. Roughly 5 DR-DQ haplotypes were handled as single units for association and clustering, since linkage in the cohort was strong. Among around 400 genotyped donors of the cohort, an average of roughly 240,000 unique TCR beta nucleotide sequences were sequenced per donor, roughly a sixth of them non-productive.

Comments on this clone: It has no known antigen specificity. No base quality values were provided; no much bigger clone lies one nucleotide off.

Paper-wide results and their limitations: Linkage disequilibrium might explain the correlated functional status among segregating V segments, but an unknown experimental factor could not be excluded. A later genetic analysis reported fewer N-insertions in productive TCRs among donors in an Asian-associated ancestry cluster than the roughly 620-donor mean. The sequencing pipeline was judged likely to have produced a cluster of highly shared sequence variants as a technical artifact. A further reported finding was that TCR beta sequences accurately predicted the HLA-A and HLA-B alleles for most subjects in the first cohort. Specific HLA alleles were associated with over 15,000 TCR beta sequences at a false discovery rate of 0.05 in a later analysis. In a later analysis, HLA-associated TCR beta chains were found to be more clonally expanded and to have lower generation probabilities than equally common non-associated chains. HLA typing was unavailable for some donors at each locus, so association tests used only the typed subset. A later analysis found that TCR association rates varied across HLA loci, with DRB1 alleles showing the most associated TCRs and HLA-C alleles the fewest. Some IMGT-functional V segments, including TRBV6-2 and TRBV6-3, could not be distinguished by the 87-base-pair reads and were therefore excluded. Because counts were too low, seventeen rarely observed V segments, including chromosome 9 orphons, were excluded from the earlier analysis of about 500 of the donors. When HLA alleles, especially DR and DQ, strongly co-occurred, attributing TCR associations to individual alleles was difficult. This cohort had only TCR beta chains sequenced, and the lack of alpha or paired-chain data limited which features could be detected. CMV serostatus was the only immune exposure information available for the cohort. The study listed 150 to 200 TCR beta chains as associated with cytomegalovirus. The presence/absence analyses assumed that sequencing depth was roughly uniform across donors, and that assumption may not be true. According to a later analysis, parvovirus B19, influenza, CMV and Epstein-Barr virus appeared linked to several top co-occurrence clusters. A later analysis found that most CMV-associated TCR beta chains appeared HLA-restricted, with HLA associations seemingly driven largely by CMV exposure. Most TCR sequences were observed very rarely across donors, whereas some public TCRs were present in many individuals. It was suggested by the authors that the approach could potentially be generalized to other disease states and immunological phenotypes. V-gene and J-gene trimming of TCR beta chains was associated with a missense DCLRE1C variant in a later genetic analysis, and the association was replicated in an independent cohort. The classifier was reported to diagnose cytomegalovirus status with high specificity and sensitivity in both the original cohort and the validation cohort. In vitro tests confirmed that a few of the cytomegalovirus-associated TCR beta chains recognize cytomegalovirus antigens. In an earlier analysis of under 600 of the donors, most TCR beta V segments were observed in productive rearrangements about 90% or about 30% of the time, broadly matching IMGT annotations.

Libraries were prepared through the immunoSEQ multiplex PCR assay. For the multiplex PCR, a mixture combining 60 forward primers for TCR Vbeta segments and 13 reverse primers for TCR Jbeta segments was used. The CDR3 region of rearranged TCR beta genes was amplified from genomic DNA by a multiplex PCR assay. The Illumina HiSeq System was used to sequence the amplified TCR beta libraries as 87-base-pair reads. The published analysis was carried out like this. A later analysis tallied about 77 million unique TCR beta chains across the approximately 670 repertoires, and 10 million to 11 million of those chains were shared by two or more donors. A nearest-neighbor algorithm error-corrected the raw reads and collapsed the reads into unique sequences, merging closely related sequences to remove PCR and sequencing errors. CDR3 sequences were aligned to IMGT reference sequences to assign V, D and J gene segments. For a sequence to be retained, a match of at least six nucleotides was required to both a V gene segment and a J gene segment. Rearrangements were called productive when the CDR3 lacked stop codons and stayed in frame with V and J; all others were non-productive. Following IMGT convention, CDR3 was defined as the stretch from the second conserved V-encoded cysteine up to the conserved J-encoded phenylalanine. In an earlier analysis of 500 to 650 of the donors, sequences lacking an unambiguous match to a single V gene segment were excluded. An earlier analysis of just under 600 of the donors called V segments functional above 56.7% productive rearrangements and segregating when the between-donor standard deviation exceeded 5%. A statistical classification framework was built to diagnose cytomegalovirus status from the catalog of TCR beta chain sequences. V and J gene assignment, in a later analysis, came from comparing TCR nucleotide sequences with IMGT/GENE-DB human TR gene sequences. In a later analysis, CDR3 sequences and most-parsimonious VDJ recombination scenarios were assigned using the TCRdist pipeline. In a later analysis, each TCR beta chain was defined by its CDR3 amino acid sequence together with its V-gene family, and reads without a unique V-gene family were excluded. As a way to deal with suspected cross-contamination and a sequencing artifact, a later analysis dropped 640 or so nucleotide sequences that were highly shared and had low generation probability. In a later analysis, a clonal expansion index for each public chain was calculated from normalized within-repertoire ranks of inferred template counts. A later analysis computed generation probabilities with a VDJ recombination model fitted to out-of-frame rearrangements, and checked the results against IGoR. In a later analysis, TCR-TCR, TCR-HLA and TCR-CMV co-occurrence was scored with hypergeometric tests, and a repertoire-size bias correction was applied to TCR pairs. A later analysis estimated false discovery rates by permuting HLA or CMV assignments 20 times. In a later analysis, co-occurring TCRs were grouped using DBSCAN, and TCRdist sequence similarity was added for clustering within HLA-allele-positive subsets. Co-occurrence clustering excluded repertoires with fewer than 30,000 or more than 120,000 public chains, plus five with anomalous nucleotide sharing. This is the immuneACCESS table as TCRdb keeps it, with only in-frame sequences that have V and J called. A part of the clones is gone; compared with another copy, unresolved V genes explain less than half, and the rest is unexplained. V and J calls and clone size are given by that table; D and trimming were obtained from the DNA. The sample contains about 160,000 clones, about four fifths of them found a single time. The ten largest make up approximately 4.5% of the sample.

CDR1 and CDR2 are read off the germline V gene as SGHTA and FQGNSA. Taken from cysteine to phenylalanine, the CDR3 has 15 residues. The sequence is cut down to CDR3 DNA, 45 bases in frame from base 1. V drops 0 bases and J drops 11 bases, leaving 19 bases in between. The cohort consisted of 600 to 700 healthy bone marrow donors. At the time of sampling, every cohort member was nominally healthy, though immune exposures that went unrecorded were likely present. The donor tested CMV seronegative and was one of the 352 seronegative cohort members. Each donor provided a peripheral blood sample, and peripheral blood mononuclear cells were used for TCR beta sequencing. The Qiagen DNeasy Blood Extraction Kit was used to extract genomic DNA from the blood cell samples.

The sequence was obtained from a man aged 25 to 45 in good health and CMV-seronegative. The rearrangement combines TRBV7-2 with TRBJ1-1; confidence is insufficient to name the D gene. Sequences were obtained from PBMCs. CDR3 protein: CASSLARRASGMAFF. The sequence in DNA is TGTGCCAGCAGCTTAGCCCGTCGAGCGAGCGGAATGGCTTTCTTT. Beyond the CDR3, the reference TRBV7-2 and TRBJ1-1 genes provide the residues; the full variable domain reads: GAGVSQSPSNKVTEKGKDVELRCDPISGHTALYWYRQSLGQGLEFLIYFQGNSAPDKSGLPSDRFSAERTGGSVSTLTIQRTQQEDSAVYLCASSLARRASGMAFFGQGTRLTVV.